One and the same sample provided the 24 T cell receptor beta chains below, sequenced in a study of shared clonotypes between healthy human individuals. Using immunoSEQ multiplex PCR, the repertoire was profiled, and TCRdb retains in-frame clones only, with some absent. The table includes approximately 740,000 clones, around 67% detected once. Source material: memory CD4+ T cells sorted from blood. Indicated subset: CD45RA-negative fraction. These receptors were obtained from a woman in her twenties or thirties in good health.

This clone was observed once. The rearrangement links TRBV28 to TRBJ2-2; no definite D call. The germline V and J ends were trimmed by 6 bases and 7 bases, with 15 bases remaining between them. Germline-derived CDR1 and CDR2 are MDHEN and SYDVKM. The CDR3 consists of 14 residues. The CDR3 DNA reads TGTGCCAGCAGCAGTTTGAATCGTGGCGGGGAGCTGTTTTTT. Translation gives CASSSLNRGGELFF. Variable domain in full (rest from reference TRBV28 and TRBJ2-2): DVKVTQSSRYLVKRTGEKVFLECVQDMDHENMFWYRQDPGLGLRLIYFSYDVKMKEKGDIPEGYSVSREKKERFSLILESASTNQTSMYLCASSSLNRGGELFFGEGSRLTVL.

V is TRBV30 and J is TRBJ2-5; perhaps TRBD1 as D (5 bases). Germline CDR1 is GTSNPN and CDR2 is SVGIG (reference sequence). The CDR3 is made up of 12 amino acids. Trimming shortened V by 1 base and J by 9 bases, and 12 bases separated the two germline ends. CDR3 amino acids: CAWSGTPVAQYF. Written as DNA, the CDR3 is TGTGCCTGGAGTGGGACACCAGTGGCCCAGTACTTC.

The chain uses TRBV6-1 and TRBJ2-7; 9 nucleotides align to TRBD2. Germline lookup yields CDR1 MNHNS and CDR2 SASEGT. The CDR3 totals 16 residues. Trimming removed 2 bases from V and 7 bases from J; junction bases left unmatched: 12. The CDR3 loop is CASSERYIAGAGEQYF. The CDR3 bases are TGTGCCAGCAGTGAACGGTATATAGCGGGAGCAGGGGAGCAGTACTTC.

V is TRBV12-2 and J is TRBJ2-7; TRBD1 is the table's D call, not checked against the DNA. TRBV12-2 is a pseudogene locus. This CDR3 is built from 19 residues. The CDR3 DNA reads as TGTGCAAGTCGCTTAGATGGATCCGGACAGCTCAAAGGGTCCTACGAGCAGTACTTC. This encodes CASRLDGSGQLKGSYEQYF.

On this clone: Other DNA variants within this sample encode the same CDR3. The rearrangement uses TRBV6-1 and TRBJ1-2, with a possible D match to TRBD1 (6 bases). Between the trimmed V and J ends, which lost 0 bases and 5 bases, there was a span of 10 bases. CDR3 length: 14 residues. Germline assignment: CDR1 MNHNS and CDR2 SASEGT. The CDR3 nucleotides read TGTGCCAGCAGTGAAGCGGGGGGCGCTTATGGCTACACCTTC. Translation: CASSEAGGAYGYTF.

The V and J genes are TRBV19 and TRBJ1-2; D perhaps matches TRBD1 (6 bases). Trimming left V 4 bases short and J 2 bases short, with 14 bases between. Germline V gene sequence: CDR1 LNHDA, CDR2 SQIVND (reference sequence). The CDR3 loop spans 15 amino acids. The chain's CDR3 is CASSRAGTTNYGYTF. In DNA form, the CDR3 reads TGTGCCAGTAGTAGAGCCGGGACAACGAACTATGGCTACACCTTC. Filled out from reference TRBV19 and TRBJ1-2, the complete variable domain reads DGGITQSPKYLFRKEGQNVTLSCEQNLNHDAMYWYRQDPGQGLRLIYYSQIVNDFQKGDIAEGYSVSREKKESFPLTVTSAQKNPTAFYLCASSRAGTTNYGYTFGSGTRLTVV.

V and J are TRBV7-9 and TRBJ2-2, with D uncertain. The V gene lost 1 base and the J gene lost 5 bases, with 11 bases spanning the gap. This CDR3 spans 15 amino acids. Germline assignment: CDR1 SEHNR and CDR2 FQNEAQ (reference sequence). DNA for the CDR3: TGTGCCAGCAGCTTAGTCGAGGTCCGGACCGGGGAGCTGTTTTTT. Protein sequence: CASSLVEVRTGELFF.

The chain links TRBV2 to TRBJ2-5; 7 bases are a match to TRBD1. This CDR3 has 15 amino acids. Germline CDR1 and CDR2: SNHLY and FYNNEI. V trimming: 5 bases; J trimming: 8 bases; junction bases outside the gene matches: 14. As DNA, the CDR3 is TGTGCCAGCAGTCAATTGACAGGGAAGGGAAATACCCAGTACTTC. Translating gives CASSQLTGKGNTQYF.

V and J are TRBV19 and TRBJ2-7; D perhaps matches TRBD2 (5 bases). CDR3 length equals 13 residues. The V gene's germline CDR1 is LNHDA and CDR2 SQIVND (reference sequence). Between the trimmed V and J ends, which lost 4 bases and 2 bases, there was a span of 9 bases. This CDR3 reads CASSKDGTYEQYF. DNA for the CDR3: TGTGCCAGTAGTAAGGACGGGACCTACGAGCAGTACTTC.

V and J are TRBV4-2 and TRBJ2-4; D tentatively reads TRBD1 or TRBD2 (5 bases each). With 1 base removed from V and 0 bases from J, the gap between germline ends came to 16 bases. The CDR3 spans 18 residues. The germline CDR1 and CDR2 sequences are LGHNA and YNFKEQ. The CDR3 bases are TGTGCCAGCAGCCAAGGGGACCTCTCTGGACTAGCCAAAAACATTCAGTACTTC. Translating it yields CASSQGDLSGLAKNIQYF.

This sequence joins TRBV4-2 and TRBJ2-2, with D hard to call. The CDR3 runs 12 residues. V was cut by 5 bases and J by 6 bases, with 7 bases left in between. CDR1 is LGHNA and CDR2 is YNFKEQ in the germline V gene. CDR3 nucleotide sequence: TGTGCCAGCAGCGGTCCCCCCGGGGAGCTGTTTTTT. Translated: CASSGPPGELFF.

As for this clone: This sample also contains other DNA sequences that code for the same CDR3. In DNA form, the CDR3 reads TGTGCCAGCAGCTTACGTGGGGGCATCTATGGCTACACCTTC. Its translation is CASSLRGGIYGYTF. V gene TRBV11-2 combines with J gene TRBJ1-2, with a possible D match to TRBD1 (6 bases). This CDR3 spans 14 amino acids. Trimming pared 2 bases from V and 4 bases from J, leaving 11 bases between. Germline V lookup: CDR1 SGHAT, CDR2 FQNNGV. The whole variable domain, filled in from reference TRBV11-2 and TRBJ1-2, reads EAGVAQSPRYKIIEKRQSVAFWCNPISGHATLYWYQQILGQGPKLLIQFQNNGVVDDSQLPKDRFSAERLKGVDSTLKIQPAKLEDSAVYLCASSLRGGIYGYTFGSGTRLTVV.

This rearrangement joins TRBV7-9 to TRBJ1-5; a possible D gene is TRBD1 (5 bases). The CDR3 consists of 14 residues. V gave up 5 bases and J gave up 4 bases, with 12 bases separating them. Per germline, CDR1 SEHNR and CDR2 FQNEAQ (reference sequence). This CDR3 reads CASSTPGQNQPQHF. The CDR3 DNA reads as TGTGCCAGCAGCACTCCGGGGCAGAATCAGCCCCAGCATTTT.

The gene calls are TRBV5-1 and TRBJ2-3, with a possible D match to TRBD2 (6 bases). Between the trimmed V and J ends, which lost 0 bases and 6 bases, there was a span of 8 bases. Germline V lookup: CDR1 SGHRS, CDR2 YFSETQ. This CDR3 contains 13 residues. In DNA, the CDR3 is TGCGCCAGCAGCTTGGCCGCGGGGGATACGCAGTATTTT. Translating it yields CASSLAAGDTQYF.

The CDR3 loop is CSASGNYGYTF. DNA of the CDR3: TGCAGTGCTAGCGGAAACTATGGCTACACCTTC. The V and J genes are TRBV20-1 and TRBJ1-2; no definite D call. CDR1 is DFQATT, CDR2 SNEGSKA, per germline (reference sequence). V was shortened by 3 bases and J by 2 bases, with 4 bases between the two germline ends. The CDR3 loop spans 11 amino acids.

As to this clone: At the DNA level, this CDR3 is encoded by other sequences in the same sample as well. This chain joins TRBV5-1 and TRBJ2-1; TRBD1 might be the D (6 bases). The V end lost 0 bases, the J end lost 3 bases, and 10 bases lay between the germline ends. Germline assignment: CDR1 SGHRS and CDR2 YFSETQ. The CDR3 is 15 residues long. The CDR3 DNA follows: TGCGCCAGCAGCTTGGACAGGGTAGACTACAATGAGCAGTTCTTC. As protein: CASSLDRVDYNEQFF.

The V and J genes are TRBV5-1 and TRBJ2-3, with a possible D match to TRBD1 (5 bases). The germline CDR1 and CDR2 sequences are SGHRS and YFSETQ. This CDR3 has 16 amino acids. The germline V and J ends were trimmed by 0 bases and 0 bases, with 11 bases remaining between them. CDR3 coding DNA: TGCGCCAGCAGCTTGGCCGCTGGGGCTAGCACAGATACGCAGTATTTT. Its protein is CASSLAAGASTDTQYF.

As to this clone: No DNA is shown, since the ends of the CDR3 on it are uncertain; the CDR3 is the one TCRdb lists. The rearrangement links TRBV7-5 to TRBJ2-5; whether TRBD1, the table's D call, matches the DNA was not checked. TRBV7-5 is an annotated pseudogene. The CDR3 is 17 residues long, counting both termini. The CDR3 sequence is CVRSDWGQGARQETQYF.

The genes are TRBV4-2 and TRBJ2-7; 10 nucleotides agree with TRBD2. The trim removed 0 bases at V and 4 bases at J, leaving 6 bases unmatched. The CDR3 is made up of 16 amino acids. CDR1 is LGHNA, CDR2 YNFKEQ, per germline. The CDR3 bases are TGTGCCAGCAGCCAAGATGTAACTAGCGGGACGTACGAGCAGTACTTC. Protein sequence: CASSQDVTSGTYEQYF.

The genes are TRBV21-1 and TRBJ2-1; the table's D call, TRBD2, has no DNA check behind it. TRBV21-1 is given as a pseudogene. The CDR3 loop spans 16 amino acids. The CDR3: CASSRGGRRFSYEQFF. The CDR3 region has the DNA TGTGCCAGCAGCCGGGGGGGGCGCAGGTTTAGCTATGAGCAGTTCTTC.

The chain combines TRBV18 with TRBJ2-2; D gene ambiguous. V was clipped by 2 bases and J by 6 bases, with 7 bases between them. From germline, CDR1 is KGHSH and CDR2 LQKENI. The CDR3 extends over 13 amino acids. Here the CDR3 reads CASSPGRAGELFF. The CDR3 coding sequence is TGTGCCAGCTCACCAGGTCGGGCCGGGGAGCTGTTTTTT. Filled out from reference TRBV18 and TRBJ2-2, the complete variable domain reads NAGVMQNPRHLVRRRGQEARLRCSPMKGHSHVYWYRQLPEEGLKFMVYLQKENIIDESGMPKERFSAEFPKEGPSILRIQQVVRGDSAAYFCASSPGRAGELFFGEGSRLTVL.

V is TRBV19 and J is TRBJ2-2, with TRBD2 identical over 7 bases. V lost 7 bases, J lost 1 base, and 9 bases stayed unmatched. The CDR3 loop spans 16 amino acids. CDR1 LNHDA and CDR2 SQIVND come from the germline V gene (reference sequence). As DNA, the CDR3 is TGTGCCAGTATGTCAAGGGCTAGCGGGAACACCGGGGAGCTGTTTTTT. The encoded protein is CASMSRASGNTGELFF.

The J gene is TRBJ1-5, the V gene TRBV2; D uncertain. V was shortened by 2 bases and J by 0 bases, with 8 bases between the two germline ends. The CDR3 totals 15 residues. Germline CDR1 and CDR2: SNHLY and FYNNEI. As DNA, the CDR3 is TGTGCCAGCAGTGAAACCCGAATTAGCAATCAGCCCCAGCATTTT. The encoded protein is CASSETRISNQPQHF.

This clone has only one observation. The rearrangement joins TRBV7-2 to TRBJ2-3; 7 bases line up with TRBD2. Losses at the gene ends were 7 bases for V and 0 bases for J; bases not matched to a gene: 7. This CDR3 has 15 amino acids. The V gene's germline CDR1 is SGHTA and CDR2 FQGNSA. The CDR3 region is CASTPGGFSTDTQYF. CDR3 in DNA: TGTGCCAGCACCCCGGGAGGATTCAGCACAGATACGCAGTATTTT.